One sample yielded the 21 T cell receptor beta chains listed below, sequenced in a study of B cell selection in AIRE deficiency. TCRdb's copy holds only in-frame clones and misses some; the assay was immunoSEQ multiplex PCR. The sample comprises about 24,000 clones, about 96% of which are singletons, and roughly 0.18% rests with the top ten. The sorted conventional CD4 T cells were gated as CD4+CD127+. The sample was CD4+CD127+ conventional T cells sorted from PBMCs. Receptor source: a human donor in good health.

V is TRBV4-2 and J is TRBJ2-7; TRBD2 might be the D (6 bases). The V and J ends lost 1 base and 2 bases respectively, with 12 bases between them. This CDR3 comprises 15 residues. Germline-derived CDR1 and CDR2 are LGHNA and YNFKEQ. The CDR3 DNA reads TGTGCCAGCAGCCAAGGCATACTAGCTACCTACGAGCAGTACTTC. It yields the protein CASSQGILATYEQYF.

The rearrangement links TRBV4-2 to TRBJ1-2, with 8 bases identical to TRBD1. The CDR3 is 16 residues long. Trimming took 0 bases from V and 6 from J; bases not matched to a gene: 9. Germline V gene lookup returns CDR1 LGHNA and CDR2 YNFKEQ. CDR3 in DNA: TGTGCCAGCAGCCAAGATCCTCCGGACAGGGCTAATGGCTACACCTTC. This sequence encodes CASSQDPPDRANGYTF.

The chain is built from TRBV11-2 and TRBJ2-5; D remains ambiguous. The germline V gene encodes CDR1 SGHAT and CDR2 FQNNGV. V lost 5 bases to trimming and J lost 5 bases, with 9 bases between them. The CDR3 is made up of 12 amino acids. The CDR3 spells CASSPPGETQYF. CDR3 in DNA: TGTGCCAGCAGCCCCCCCGGGGAGACCCAGTACTTC.

The rearrangement uses TRBV7-8 and TRBJ2-5; D is tentatively TRBD1 or TRBD2 (5 bases each). The CDR3 runs 14 residues. Deletions cut 0 bases from V and 6 bases from J, with 11 bases between. Germline CDR1 reads SGHVS; CDR2 reads FQNEAQ. The CDR3 loop is CASSLAGVSKTQYF. The CDR3 nucleotides are TGTGCCAGCAGCTTAGCGGGGGTATCGAAGACCCAGTACTTC.

The V call is TRBV19, the J call TRBJ1-1; weak D call: TRBD1 (5 bases). Deletions cut 6 bases from V and 2 bases from J, with 13 bases between. The germline V gene encodes CDR1 LNHDA and CDR2 SQIVND (reference sequence). This CDR3 has 14 residues. The CDR3: CASSQTGANTEAFF. CDR3 bases: TGTGCCAGTAGCCAAACAGGAGCCAACACTGAAGCTTTCTTT.

The chain recombines TRBV20-1 with TRBJ1-2; weak D call: TRBD1 (6 bases). The CDR3 length is 11 residues. In germline, CDR1 is DFQATT, CDR2 SNEGSKA (reference sequence). This chain's CDR3 is CSAGGAGGYTF. Here the CDR3 DNA reads TGCAGCGCTGGGGGGGCAGGTGGCTACACCTTC.

The chain combines TRBV21-1 with TRBJ1-1. TRBV21-1 constitutes a pseudogene. This CDR3 has 15 residues. As DNA, the CDR3 is TGTGCCAGCAGCAAAGGGGGGGCACCGAACACTGAAGCTTTCTTT. Translation: CASSKGGAPNTEAFF.

This sequence joins TRBV4-3 and TRBJ1-1; D not resolved. The CDR3 has 13 residues. Germline CDR1 is LGHNA and CDR2 is YSLEER. V lost 5 bases and J lost 3, with 10 bases in between. The CDR3 region has the DNA TGCGCCAGCAGCTGGAAGGTTTACACTGAAGCTTTCTTT. This codes for CASSWKVYTEAFF.

The chain has TRBV29-1 and TRBJ1-3; D call uncertain. The CDR3 has 15 residues. Germline V gene lookup returns CDR1 SQVTM and CDR2 ANQGSEA. The ends were cut back, 6 bases at V and 0 bases at J, with 15 bases in the middle. The CDR3 loop is CSVVNRTNSGNTIYF. In DNA, the CDR3 is TGCAGCGTCGTTAATAGGACTAACTCTGGAAACACCATATATTTT.

This clone has just one count. The rearrangement joins TRBV11-3 to TRBJ2-1; D not certain. The CDR3 has 11 residues. Germline values: CDR1 SGHNT, CDR2 YENEEA. Trimming removed 5 bases at V and 8 bases at J, with 7 bases between. CDR3 region: CASSLNDEQFF. As DNA, the CDR3 is TGTGCCAGCAGCCTCAACGATGAGCAGTTCTTC.

CDR3 region: CASSETSDGYTF. In DNA form, the CDR3 reads TGTGCCAGCAGTGAAACATCAGATGGCTACACCTTC. J is TRBJ1-2 and V is TRBV2, with D unresolved. The germline gives CDR1 SNHLY, CDR2 FYNNEI. This CDR3 has 12 amino acids. V dropped 2 bases and J dropped 6 bases, with 7 bases sitting between them.

The gene calls are TRBV6-1 and TRBJ1-2, with D unclear. The V end lost 0 bases, the J end lost 3 bases, and 14 bases lay between the germline ends. The germline V gene encodes CDR1 MNHNS and CDR2 SASEGT. CDR3 length: 16 residues. The CDR3 nucleotides are TGTGCCAGCAGTGAAGCGCAACTTTGGCCTCACTATGGCTACACCTTC. This translates into CASSEAQLWPHYGYTF.

This rearrangement joins TRBV5-1 to TRBJ1-2; no clear D gene. The V gene's germline CDR1 is SGHRS and CDR2 YFSETQ. The CDR3 is 14 residues long. V lost 0 bases and J lost 4, with 10 bases in between. The CDR3 nucleotides are TGCGCCAGCAGCTTGGCACAGACATCCTATGGCTACACCTTC. Translation gives CASSLAQTSYGYTF. Drawing the rest from reference TRBV5-1 and TRBJ1-2, the complete variable domain is KAGVTQTPRYLIKTRGQQVTLSCSPISGHRSVSWYQQTPGQGLQFLFEYFSETQRNKGNFPGRFSGRQFSNSRSEMNVSTLELGDSALYLCASSLAQTSYGYTFGSGTRLTVV.

The chain carries TRBV6-1 and TRBJ2-3, with D possibly matching TRBD2 (5 bases). The CDR3 is 14 amino acids. Germline CDR1 is MNHNS and CDR2 is SASEGT. V lost 1 base and J 4 bases, leaving 9 bases between the germline ends. For the CDR3, the DNA is TGTGCCAGCAGTGAAGGGCTAGCCCCAGATACGCAGTATTTT. Translated: CASSEGLAPDTQYF.

The rearrangement links TRBV27 to TRBJ2-7; D is tentatively TRBD1 or TRBD2 (5 bases each). Between the trimmed V and J ends, which lost 3 bases and 0 bases, there was a span of 12 bases. Germline V gene lookup returns CDR1 MNHEY and CDR2 SMNVEV (reference sequence). The CDR3 length is 15 residues. CDR3 sequence: CASSFGTDASYEQYF. CDR3 sequence (DNA): TGTGCCAGCAGTTTCGGGACGGATGCCTCCTACGAGCAGTACTTC.

V and J are TRBV7-9 and TRBJ2-1; 7 bases fit TRBD1. Germline CDR1 reads SEHNR; CDR2 reads FQNEAQ (reference sequence). V was clipped by 0 bases and J by 2 bases; unmatched bases: 4. This CDR3 contains 16 residues. DNA of the CDR3: TGTGCCAGCAGCTTAGCGACAGGGCCCCCCTACAATGAGCAGTTCTTC. Protein: CASSLATGPPYNEQFF.

This clone appeared once. This chain links TRBV11-3 with TRBJ2-3; 8 bases agree with TRBD1. The CDR3 is 16 residues long. V shed 5 bases, J shed 3 bases, and the junction held 10 bases outside the gene matches. CDR1 and CDR2 (germline): SGHNT, YENEEA. CDR3 in DNA: TGTGCCAGCAGCCGGGGACAGGCAAAGAATACAGATACGCAGTATTTT. It codes for CASSRGQAKNTDTQYF.

This chain joins TRBV6-6 and TRBJ2-7, with D perhaps matching TRBD1 (6 bases). Per germline, CDR1 MNHNY and CDR2 SVGAGI (reference sequence). Trimming pared 5 bases from V and 0 bases from J, leaving 14 bases between. CDR3 length: 15 residues. The CDR3 bases are TGTGCCAGCAGTACCCGGGACACCAGCTCCTACGAGCAGTACTTC. Translating gives CASSTRDTSSYEQYF.

The chain employs TRBV10-3 and TRBJ1-5; possibly TRBD1 for D (5 bases). The CDR3 extends over 13 amino acids. CDR1 and CDR2 (germline): ENHRY, SYGVKD. Trimming stripped 10 bases from V and 4 bases from J, with 14 bases between. The CDR3 nucleotides read TGTGCCACATCGGGACTGAGTAATCAGCCCCAGCATTTT. Protein: CATSGLSNQPQHF.

This clone has a handful of counts. V and J are TRBV2 and TRBJ1-6, with 8 bases identical to TRBD1. This CDR3 comprises 13 residues. With V trimmed by 5 bases and J by 10 bases, 4 bases remained unmatched. Germline-derived CDR1 and CDR2 are SNHLY and FYNNEI. CDR3: CASSQDRESPLHF. The DNA of the CDR3 is TGTGCCAGCAGTCAGGACAGGGAATCACCCCTCCACTTT.

The chain is built from TRBV30 and TRBJ1-2; D unclear. V dropped 0 bases and J dropped 4 bases, with 9 bases sitting between them. This CDR3 region has 13 residues. CDR1 and CDR2 (germline): GTSNPN, SVGIG (reference sequence). CDR3 residues: CAWSVLRGYGYTF. CDR3 sequence (DNA): TGTGCCTGGAGTGTACTACGGGGCTATGGCTACACCTTC. Full variable domain (missing parts from reference TRBV30 and TRBJ1-2): SQTIHQWPATLVQPVGSPLSLECTVEGTSNPNLYWYRQAAGRGLQLLFYSVGIGQISSEVPQNLSASRPQDRQFILSSKKLLLSDSGFYLCAWSVLRGYGYTFGSGTRLTVV.